Each of the 22 T cell receptor beta chains below was sequenced from the same sample in a study of T cell responses to AZD1222 COVID-19 vaccine. The data were produced by immunoSEQ multiplex PCR, yet TCRdb's version contains in-frame clones alone and is incomplete. The repertoire holds around 180,000 clones, about 85% seen once, with about 3% in the top ten. The starting material was peripheral blood, obtained on day 0 of AZD1222 vaccination. The receptors come from an adult in good health.

The chain has TRBV14 and TRBJ1-6; D is undetermined. The CDR3 has 14 amino acids. V lost 0 bases to trimming and J lost 9 bases, with 9 bases between them. The germline V gene has CDR1 SGHDN and CDR2 FVKESK. The CDR3 DNA reads as TGTGCCAGCAGCCAAGAAGATAGGGCTTCACCCCTCCACTTT. The encoded protein is CASSQEDRASPLHF.

The genes are TRBV7-8 and TRBJ2-7; 11 nucleotides match TRBD1. The J segment lost 3 bases and the V segment lost 5 bases, leaving 3 bases of the junction unmatched. This CDR3 is built from 14 residues. Germline V gene sequence: CDR1 SGHVS, CDR2 FQNEAQ. This CDR3 reads CASSTGTGGYEQYF. CDR3 sequence (DNA): TGTGCCAGCAGCACAGGGACAGGGGGCTACGAGCAGTACTTC.

The V gene is TRBV11-2, the J gene TRBJ2-7, with 7 bases aligning to TRBD2. CDR3 length: 15 amino acids. The V segment lost 5 bases and the J segment 6 bases; nucleotides outside the gene matches: 13. Germline CDR1 SGHAT, CDR2 FQNNGV. CDR3 in DNA: TGTGCCAGCAGCCCTGTGGGAGGGTATGGGGGCGAGCAGTACTTC. Translated, it gives CASSPVGGYGGEQYF.

The rearrangement uses TRBV27 and TRBJ1-4; D is uncertain. The V gene's germline CDR1 is MNHEY and CDR2 SMNVEV (reference sequence). CDR3 length: 15 residues. V was trimmed by 2 bases and J by 6 bases, leaving 13 bases between them. The CDR3 bases are TGTGCCAGCAGTTTACGCCCCCAACGGGATGAAAAACTGTTTTTT. It translates to CASSLRPQRDEKLFF.

The chain uses TRBV11-2 and TRBJ1-2; maybe TRBD1 (5 bases). This CDR3 is built from 15 residues. V was pared by 5 bases and J by 2 bases, with 15 bases between. CDR1 and CDR2 (germline): SGHAT, FQNNGV. The DNA for the CDR3 is TGTGCCAGCAGCGCCCAGACAGTAGCGAACTATGGCTACACCTTC. It is translated as CASSAQTVANYGYTF. The full variable domain, completed using reference TRBV11-2 and TRBJ1-2, is EAGVAQSPRYKIIEKRQSVAFWCNPISGHATLYWYQQILGQGPKLLIQFQNNGVVDDSQLPKDRFSAERLKGVDSTLKIQPAKLEDSAVYLCASSAQTVANYGYTFGSGTRLTVV.

Points on this clone: At one end the junction does not follow the germline gene, possibly because of a read error. The chain carries TRBV2 and TRBJ2-1, with 7 bases aligning to TRBD1. Germline lookup yields CDR1 SNHLY and CDR2 FYNNEI. The CDR3 sequence is 13 residues long. The CDR3 DNA is TGTGCCAGCGGTGACAGGGCCATTAGTGAGCAGTTCTTC. Encoded protein: CASGDRAISEQFF.

The rearrangement uses TRBV18 and TRBJ2-7, with 9 positions matching TRBD2. This CDR3 has 15 residues. Per germline, CDR1 KGHSH and CDR2 LQKENI. V gave up 3 bases and J gave up 6 bases; unmatched junction bases: 9. CDR3 nucleotides: TGTGCCAGCTCACCTACTCGCGGGAGGGCCCCCGAGCAGTACTTC. Encoded protein: CASSPTRGRAPEQYF.

The chain uses TRBV7-3 and TRBJ2-3, with TRBD1 identical over 8 bases. The CDR3 extends over 15 amino acids. The V gene end was trimmed by 3 bases and the J gene end by 1 base; junction bases not matched to a gene: 3. Germline assignment: CDR1 SGHTA and CDR2 FQGTGA. As DNA, the CDR3 is TGTGCCAGCAGCTTCAGGGGGCGAGGCACAGATACGCAGTATTTT. Translating it yields CASSFRGRGTDTQYF.

This clone was seen once. The J gene is TRBJ1-2, the V gene TRBV2; 9 bases are shared with TRBD1. The V segment lost 4 bases and the J segment 6 bases; nucleotides outside the gene matches: 6. Germline-derived CDR1 and CDR2 are SNHLY and FYNNEI. CDR3 length: 14 residues. CDR3 bases: TGTGCCAGCAGTGCCGGGACAGGGCAGAATGGCTACACCTTC. This gives the protein CASSAGTGQNGYTF.

The rearrangement uses TRBV12-3 or TRBV12-4 and TRBJ1-1; no firm D call. Trimming took 5 bases from V and 4 from J, leaving 11 bases between them. The CDR3 covers 13 residues. The CDR3 nucleotides are TGTGCCAGCAGTCGCGGTGAGGCCACTGAAGCTTTCTTT. This codes for CASSRGEATEAFF.

The V and J genes are TRBV2 and TRBJ1-4; D ambiguous. Germline V gene sequence: CDR1 SNHLY, CDR2 FYNNEI. This CDR3 has 14 amino acids. Deletions cut 6 bases from V and 2 bases from J, with 10 bases between. The CDR3 region is CASRPVGTNEKLFF. The CDR3 DNA reads as TGTGCCAGCAGACCAGTGGGGACTAATGAAAAACTGTTTTTT. Full variable domain (outside the CDR3, taken from reference TRBV2 and TRBJ1-4): EPEVTQTPSHQVTQMGQEVILRCVPISNHLYFYWYRQILGQKVEFLVSFYNNEISEKSEIFDDQFSVERPDGSNFTLKIRSTKLEDSAMYFCASRPVGTNEKLFFGSGTQLSVL.

The V and J genes are TRBV28 and TRBJ2-7; no clear D gene. V was clipped by 6 bases and J by 0 bases, with 6 bases between them. The CDR3 covers 12 residues. CDR1 is MDHEN and CDR2 is SYDVKM in the germline V gene. The CDR3 DNA reads as TGTGCCAGCAGGTTCAGCTCCTACGAGCAGTACTTC. Translating gives CASRFSSYEQYF. Full variable domain (missing parts from reference TRBV28 and TRBJ2-7): DVKVTQSSRYLVKRTGEKVFLECVQDMDHENMFWYRQDPGLGLRLIYFSYDVKMKEKGDIPEGYSVSREKKERFSLILESASTNQTSMYLCASRFSSYEQYFGPGTRLTVT.

The V gene is TRBV6-6, the J gene TRBJ1-1; D gene unclear. The CDR3 is 14 residues long. CDR1 is MNHNY and CDR2 is SVGAGI in the germline V gene (reference sequence). The V end was cut by 0 bases, the J end by 0 bases, with 5 bases between. Here the CDR3 DNA reads TGTGCCAGCAGTTACTCGGGTCTGAACACTGAAGCTTTCTTT. Residues: CASSYSGLNTEAFF.

The chain is built from TRBV19 and TRBJ2-7, with TRBD1 matching 11 bases. The CDR3 is made up of 15 amino acids. The germline gives CDR1 LNHDA, CDR2 SQIVND (reference sequence). V lost 3 bases and J lost 3; bases outside the gene matches: 4. The CDR3 DNA sequence: TGTGCCAGTAGTATCTTGGGACAGGGGGACTACGAGCAGTACTTC. Translated: CASSILGQGDYEQYF.

The DNA for the CDR3 is TGTGCCAGCAGCTCAACGATAAATTCACCCCTCCACTTT. It yields the protein CASSSTINSPLHF. J is TRBJ1-6 and V is TRBV7-9, with unresolved D. The germline gives CDR1 SEHNR, CDR2 FQNEAQ (reference sequence). Between the trimmed V and J ends, which lost 4 bases and 7 bases, there was a span of 8 bases. This CDR3 has 13 residues. The full variable domain, completed using reference TRBV7-9 and TRBJ1-6, is DTGVSQNPRHKITKRGQNVTFRCDPISEHNRLYWYRQTLGQGPEFLTYFQNEAQLEKSRLLSDRFSAERPKGSFSTLEIQRTEQGDSAMYLCASSSTINSPLHFGNGTRLTVT.

The J gene is TRBJ2-2, the V gene TRBV9; 16 bases fit TRBD2. J was trimmed by 3 bases and V by 4 bases; bases with no gene match: 15. The CDR3 covers 21 residues. CDR1 is SGDLS, CDR2 YYNGEE, per germline. The CDR3 nucleotides read TGTGCCAGCAGCCCACCACCCGCCGGGACTAGCGGGAGGGTTGACACCGGGGAGCTGTTTTTT. This encodes CASSPPPAGTSGRVDTGELFF.

This sequence joins TRBV11-2 and TRBJ1-2, with no clear D. Germline CDR1 reads SGHAT; CDR2 reads FQNNGV. The CDR3 sequence is 15 residues long. Trimming cost V 5 bases and J 1 base, with 14 bases left between them. CDR3 in DNA: TGTGCCAGCAGCCATCCGGGTAGGATTAACTATGGCTACACCTTC. Residues: CASSHPGRINYGYTF.

This sequence joins TRBV5-1 and TRBJ2-5; D call uncertain. The germline CDR1 and CDR2 sequences are SGHRS and YFSETQ. CDR3 length: 13 amino acids. The V gene lost 0 bases and the J gene lost 3 bases, with 6 bases spanning the gap. CDR3 sequence (DNA): TGCGCCAGCAGCTTGGCTGTAAAAGAGACCCAGTACTTC. It specifies CASSLAVKETQYF.

This rearrangement joins TRBV19 to TRBJ1-2; 8 bases are shared with TRBD1. This CDR3 is built from 17 residues. The V segment lost 1 base and the J segment 1 base; nucleotides outside the gene matches: 8. Germline V gives CDR1 LNHDA, CDR2 SQIVND (reference sequence). The CDR3 bases are TGTGCCAGTAGTATAGTTCCAGGGGGCGAAGTTAACTATGGCTACACCTTC. It specifies CASSIVPGGEVNYGYTF.

V is TRBV15 and J is TRBJ2-7, with TRBD1 identical over 7 bases. Per the germline V gene, CDR1 is LNHNV and CDR2 is YYDKDF (reference sequence). V lost 2 bases, J lost 4 bases, and 8 bases stayed unmatched. The CDR3 is made up of 15 amino acids. CDR3 sequence reads: CATSRLRTGDYEQYF. The CDR3 nucleotides read TGTGCCACCAGCAGACTTAGGACAGGAGATTACGAGCAGTACTTC.

CDR3 sequence (DNA): TGTGCCAGCAGCCCAAGTCCCGGGGGCTTGGACACTGAAGCTTTCTTT. Amino acids: CASSPSPGGLDTEAFF. The gene calls are TRBV5-4 and TRBJ1-1; perhaps TRBD1 as D (6 bases). The V end was cut by 4 bases, the J end by 3 bases, with 19 bases between. This CDR3 region has 16 residues. The germline gives CDR1 SGHNT, CDR2 YYREEE (reference sequence).

The V gene is TRBV29-1, the J gene TRBJ2-1; no clear D gene. With 4 bases removed from V and 0 bases from J, the gap between germline ends came to 7 bases. Germline CDR1 SQVTM, CDR2 ANQGSEA. CDR3 length: 13 amino acids. In DNA, the CDR3 is TGCAGCGTTGTGCATCTCTCCTACAATGAGCAGTTCTTC. It specifies CSVVHLSYNEQFF.